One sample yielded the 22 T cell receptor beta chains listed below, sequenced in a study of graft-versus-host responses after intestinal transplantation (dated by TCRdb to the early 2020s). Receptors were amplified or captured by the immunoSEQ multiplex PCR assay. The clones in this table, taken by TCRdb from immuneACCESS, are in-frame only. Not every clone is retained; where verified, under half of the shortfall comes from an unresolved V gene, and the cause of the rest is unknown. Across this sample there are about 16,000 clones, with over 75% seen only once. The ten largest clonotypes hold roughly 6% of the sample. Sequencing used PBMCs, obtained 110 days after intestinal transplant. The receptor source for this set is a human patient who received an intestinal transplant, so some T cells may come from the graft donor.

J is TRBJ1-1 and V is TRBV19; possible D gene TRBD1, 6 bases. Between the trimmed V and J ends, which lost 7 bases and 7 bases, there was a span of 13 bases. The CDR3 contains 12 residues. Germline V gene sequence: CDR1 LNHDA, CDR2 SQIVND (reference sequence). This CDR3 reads CASNGGELEAFF. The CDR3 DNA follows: TGTGCCAGTAACGGGGGCGAACTTGAAGCTTTCTTT. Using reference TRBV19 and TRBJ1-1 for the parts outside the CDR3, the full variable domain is DGGITQSPKYLFRKEGQNVTLSCEQNLNHDAMYWYRQDPGQGLRLIYYSQIVNDFQKGDIAEGYSVSREKKESFPLTVTSAQKNPTAFYLCASNGGELEAFFGQGTRLTVV.

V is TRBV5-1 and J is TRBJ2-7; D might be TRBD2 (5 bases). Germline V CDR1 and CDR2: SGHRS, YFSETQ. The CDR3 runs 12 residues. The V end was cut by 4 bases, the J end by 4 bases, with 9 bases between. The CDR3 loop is CASSLRGYEQYF. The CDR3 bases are TGCGCCAGCAGCCTCCGGGGATACGAGCAGTACTTC.

Here the CDR3 reads CASSLAGGQTQLFF. DNA of the CDR3: TGTGCCAGCAGCTTAGCAGGGGGGCAGACCCAACTGTTTTTT. The genes are TRBV7-6 and TRBJ1-4; D might be TRBD1 (6 bases). From germline, CDR1 is SGHVS and CDR2 FNYEAQ. This CDR3 spans 14 amino acids. V was shortened by 0 bases and J by 12 bases, with 14 bases between the two germline ends.

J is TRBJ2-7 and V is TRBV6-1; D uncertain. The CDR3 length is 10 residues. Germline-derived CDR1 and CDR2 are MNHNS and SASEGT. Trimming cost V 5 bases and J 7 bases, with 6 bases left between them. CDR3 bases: TGTGCCAGCAGTTCTGAAGAGCAGTACTTC. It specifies CASSSEEQYF.

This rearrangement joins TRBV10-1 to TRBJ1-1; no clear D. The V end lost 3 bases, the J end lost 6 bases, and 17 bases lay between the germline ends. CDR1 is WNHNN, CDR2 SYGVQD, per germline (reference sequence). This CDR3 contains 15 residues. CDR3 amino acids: CASSDSRALNAEAFF. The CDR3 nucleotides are TGCGCCAGCAGTGATTCAAGGGCCCTTAACGCTGAAGCTTTCTTT.

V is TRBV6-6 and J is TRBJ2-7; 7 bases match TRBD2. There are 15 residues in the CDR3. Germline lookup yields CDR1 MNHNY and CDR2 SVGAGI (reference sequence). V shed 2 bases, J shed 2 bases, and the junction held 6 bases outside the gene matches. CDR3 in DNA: TGTGCCAGCAGTTACGGCGGCGGGAGCCCCTACGAGCAGTACTTC. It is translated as CASSYGGGSPYEQYF.

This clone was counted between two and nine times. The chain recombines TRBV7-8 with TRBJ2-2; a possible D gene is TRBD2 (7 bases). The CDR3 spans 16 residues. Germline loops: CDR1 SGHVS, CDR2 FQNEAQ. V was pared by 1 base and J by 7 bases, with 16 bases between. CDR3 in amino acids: CASSLVGRGVNGELFF. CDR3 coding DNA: TGTGCCAGCAGCTTAGTTGGGAGGGGGGTGAACGGGGAGCTGTTTTTT.

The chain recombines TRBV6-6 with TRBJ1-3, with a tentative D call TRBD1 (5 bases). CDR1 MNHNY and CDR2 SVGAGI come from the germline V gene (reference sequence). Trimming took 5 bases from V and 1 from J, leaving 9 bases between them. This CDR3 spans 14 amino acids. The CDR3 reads CASSQGVSGNTIYF. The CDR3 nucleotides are TGTGCCAGCAGTCAAGGGGTTTCTGGAAACACCATATATTTT.

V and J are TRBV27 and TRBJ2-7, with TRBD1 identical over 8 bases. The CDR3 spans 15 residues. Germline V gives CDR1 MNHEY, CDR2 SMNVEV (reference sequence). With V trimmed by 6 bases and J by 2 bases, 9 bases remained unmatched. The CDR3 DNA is TGTGCCAGCAGCCCTACAGGGGGTATCCCCTACGAGCAGTACTTC. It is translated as CASSPTGGIPYEQYF.

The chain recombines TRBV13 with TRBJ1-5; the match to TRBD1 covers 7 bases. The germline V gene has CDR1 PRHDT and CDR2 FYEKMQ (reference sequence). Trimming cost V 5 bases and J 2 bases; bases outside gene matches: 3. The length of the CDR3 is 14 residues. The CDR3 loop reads CASSPGQGNQPQHF. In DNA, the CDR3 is TGTGCCAGCAGCCCCGGACAGGGCAATCAGCCCCAGCATTTT.

The CDR3 DNA reads TGCGCCAGCAGCCAAGGTCGTCGCAATGAGCAGTTCTTC. Its protein is CASSQGRRNEQFF. V and J are TRBV4-3 and TRBJ2-1; D is ambiguous. The CDR3 contains 13 residues. With 1 base removed from V and 6 bases from J, the gap between germline ends came to 7 bases. CDR1 and CDR2 from the germline V gene are LGHNA and YSLEER.

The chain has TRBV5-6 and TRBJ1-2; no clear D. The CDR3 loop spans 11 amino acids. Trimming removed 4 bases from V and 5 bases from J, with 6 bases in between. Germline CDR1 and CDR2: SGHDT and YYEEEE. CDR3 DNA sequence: TGTGCCAGCAGCCTAGGGTATGGCTACACCTTC. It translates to CASSLGYGYTF.

In DNA form, the CDR3 reads TGTGCCAGCAGTTCCCCCCAGGCTAGCGGGAGGGCCGGTGAGACCCAGTACTTC. Translation gives CASSSPQASGRAGETQYF. This chain connects TRBV28 to TRBJ2-5; TRBD2 aligns across 12 bases. The CDR3 is made up of 18 amino acids. V shed 4 bases and J 5 bases; nucleotides not matched to a gene: 14. Germline V gene sequence: CDR1 MDHEN, CDR2 SYDVKM.

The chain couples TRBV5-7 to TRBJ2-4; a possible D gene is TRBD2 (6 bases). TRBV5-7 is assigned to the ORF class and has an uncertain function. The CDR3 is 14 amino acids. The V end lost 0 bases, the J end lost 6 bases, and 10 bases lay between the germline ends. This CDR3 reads CASSLVGGGNIQYF. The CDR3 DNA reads TGTGCCAGCAGCTTGGTCGGGGGTGGAAACATTCAGTACTTC.

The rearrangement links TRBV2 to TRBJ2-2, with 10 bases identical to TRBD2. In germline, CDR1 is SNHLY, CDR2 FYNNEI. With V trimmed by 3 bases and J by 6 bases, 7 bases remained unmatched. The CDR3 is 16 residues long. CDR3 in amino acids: CASSDISGRFPGELFF. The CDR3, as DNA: TGTGCCAGCAGTGACATTAGCGGGAGGTTCCCCGGGGAGCTGTTTTTT.

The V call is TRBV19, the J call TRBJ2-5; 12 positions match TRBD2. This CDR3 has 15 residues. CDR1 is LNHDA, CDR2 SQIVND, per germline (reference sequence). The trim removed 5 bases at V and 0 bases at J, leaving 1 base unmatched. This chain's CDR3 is CASSGTSGYQETQYF. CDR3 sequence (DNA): TGTGCCAGTAGTGGGACTAGCGGGTACCAAGAGACCCAGTACTTC.

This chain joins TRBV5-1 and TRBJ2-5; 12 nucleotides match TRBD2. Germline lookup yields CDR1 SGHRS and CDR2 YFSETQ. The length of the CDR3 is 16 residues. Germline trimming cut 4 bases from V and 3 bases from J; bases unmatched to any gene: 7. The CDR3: CASSPRLAGEKETQYF. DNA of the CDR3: TGCGCCAGCAGCCCCCGACTAGCGGGAGAAAAAGAGACCCAGTACTTC.

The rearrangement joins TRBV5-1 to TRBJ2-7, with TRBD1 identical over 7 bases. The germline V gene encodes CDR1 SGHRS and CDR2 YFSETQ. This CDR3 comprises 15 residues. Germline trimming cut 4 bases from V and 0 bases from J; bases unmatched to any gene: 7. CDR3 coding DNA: TGCGCCAGCAGCCCGAGACAGGGCTCCTCCTACGAGCAGTACTTC. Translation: CASSPRQGSSYEQYF. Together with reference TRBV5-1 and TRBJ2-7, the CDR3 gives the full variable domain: KAGVTQTPRYLIKTRGQQVTLSCSPISGHRSVSWYQQTPGQGLQFLFEYFSETQRNKGNFPGRFSGRQFSNSRSEMNVSTLELGDSALYLCASSPRQGSSYEQYFGPGTRLTVT.

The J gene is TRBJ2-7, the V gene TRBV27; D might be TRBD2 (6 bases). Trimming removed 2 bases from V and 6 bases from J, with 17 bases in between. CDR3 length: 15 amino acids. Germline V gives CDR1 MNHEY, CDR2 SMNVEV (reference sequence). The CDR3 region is CASSLDPAGRPEQYF. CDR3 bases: TGTGCCAGCAGTTTAGACCCAGCGGGCCGCCCCGAGCAGTACTTC.

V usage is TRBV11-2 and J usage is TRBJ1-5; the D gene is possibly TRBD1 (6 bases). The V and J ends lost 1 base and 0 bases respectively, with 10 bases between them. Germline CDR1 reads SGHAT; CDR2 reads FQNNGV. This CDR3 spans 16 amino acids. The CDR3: CASSLVDSYSNQPQHF. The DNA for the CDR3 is TGTGCCAGCAGCTTAGTGGACAGTTATAGCAATCAGCCCCAGCATTTT.

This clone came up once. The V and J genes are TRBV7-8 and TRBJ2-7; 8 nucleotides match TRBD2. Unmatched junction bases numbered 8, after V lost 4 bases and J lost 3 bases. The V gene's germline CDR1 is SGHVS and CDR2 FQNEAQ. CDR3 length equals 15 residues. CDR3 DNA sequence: TGTGCCAGCAGCTCCCCGGGAGGGGCTTTCTACGAGCAGTACTTC. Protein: CASSSPGGAFYEQYF.

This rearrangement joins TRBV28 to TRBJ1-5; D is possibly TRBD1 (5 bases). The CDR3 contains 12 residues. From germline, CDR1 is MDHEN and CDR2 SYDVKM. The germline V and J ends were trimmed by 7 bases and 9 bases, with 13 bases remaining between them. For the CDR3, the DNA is TGTGCCAGCAACTCAAGGGGACTGCCCCAGCATTTT. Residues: CASNSRGLPQHF.